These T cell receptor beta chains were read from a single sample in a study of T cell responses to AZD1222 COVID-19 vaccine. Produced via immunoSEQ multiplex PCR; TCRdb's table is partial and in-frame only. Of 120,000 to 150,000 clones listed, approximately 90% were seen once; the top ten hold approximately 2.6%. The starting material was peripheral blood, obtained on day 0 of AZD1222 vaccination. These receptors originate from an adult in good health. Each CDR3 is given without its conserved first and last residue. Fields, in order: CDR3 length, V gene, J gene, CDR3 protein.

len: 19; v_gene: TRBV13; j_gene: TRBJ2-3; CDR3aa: ASSFTNPGLAGVWGTDTQY
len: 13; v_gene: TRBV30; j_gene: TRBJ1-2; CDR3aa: AWSVPGKTNYGYT
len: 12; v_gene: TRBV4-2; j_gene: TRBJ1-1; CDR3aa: ASSQAPPMAEAF
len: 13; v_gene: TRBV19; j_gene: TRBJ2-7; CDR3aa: ASSISNRGTYEQY
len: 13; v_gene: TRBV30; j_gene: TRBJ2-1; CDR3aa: AWSTPSGGYNEQF
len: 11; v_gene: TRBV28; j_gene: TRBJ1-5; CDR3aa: ASSSGSNQPQH
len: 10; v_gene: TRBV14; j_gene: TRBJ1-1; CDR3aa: ASSQYGTEAF
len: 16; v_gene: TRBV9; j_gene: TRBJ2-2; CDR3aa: ASSESLGTLTLTGELF
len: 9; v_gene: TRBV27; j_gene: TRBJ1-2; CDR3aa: ASGSWVGYT
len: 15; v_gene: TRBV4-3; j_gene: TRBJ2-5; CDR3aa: ASSQEPPRGGQETQY
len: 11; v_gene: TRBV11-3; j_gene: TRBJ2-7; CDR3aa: ASSPSVRGEQY
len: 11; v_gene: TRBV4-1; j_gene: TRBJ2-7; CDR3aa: ASSQVIDPEQY
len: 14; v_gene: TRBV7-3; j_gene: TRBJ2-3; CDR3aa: ASSLTGGGGTDTQY
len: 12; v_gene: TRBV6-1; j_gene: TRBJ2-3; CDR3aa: ASSAPGITDTQY
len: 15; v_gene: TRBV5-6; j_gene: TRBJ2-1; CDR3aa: ASSLSMWGSSYNEQF
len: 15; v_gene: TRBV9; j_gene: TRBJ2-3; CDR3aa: ASSVEASGGATDTQY
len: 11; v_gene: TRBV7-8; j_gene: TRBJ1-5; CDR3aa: ASSLDGHQPQH
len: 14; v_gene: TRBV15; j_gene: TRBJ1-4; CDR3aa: ATSRDLDRINEKLF
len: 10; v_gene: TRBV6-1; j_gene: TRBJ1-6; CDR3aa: ASSEGARTLH
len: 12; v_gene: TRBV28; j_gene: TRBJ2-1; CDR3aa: ASSDWATYNEQF
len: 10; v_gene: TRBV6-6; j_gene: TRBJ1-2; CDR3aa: ASNEEGAGYT
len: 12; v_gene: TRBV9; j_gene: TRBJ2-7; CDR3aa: ASSVGTGAREQY
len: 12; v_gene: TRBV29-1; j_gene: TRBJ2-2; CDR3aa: SVASSGGTGELF
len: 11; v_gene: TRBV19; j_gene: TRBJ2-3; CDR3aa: ASSIVSGRPQY
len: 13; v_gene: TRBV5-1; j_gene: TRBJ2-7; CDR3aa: ASSFTPGGRNEQY
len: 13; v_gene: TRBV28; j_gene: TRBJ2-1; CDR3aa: ASSSLAEIYNEQF
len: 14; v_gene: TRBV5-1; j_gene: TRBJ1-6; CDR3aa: ASSLAGSSYNSPLH
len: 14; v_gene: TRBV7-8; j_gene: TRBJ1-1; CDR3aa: ASSTRRIILNTEAF
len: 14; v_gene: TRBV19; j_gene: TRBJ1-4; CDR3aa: ASSTVPGTLGEKLF
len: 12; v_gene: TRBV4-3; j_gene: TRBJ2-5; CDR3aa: ASSQGQFQETQY
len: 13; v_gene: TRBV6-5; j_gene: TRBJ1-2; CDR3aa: ASSQEGQGLDGYT
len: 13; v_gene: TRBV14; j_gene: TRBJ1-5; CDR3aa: ASSQGRNSNQPQH
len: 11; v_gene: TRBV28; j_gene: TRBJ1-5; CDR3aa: ASTSILTGAQH
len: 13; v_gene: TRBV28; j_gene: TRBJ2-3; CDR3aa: ASSLSFFKSGTQY
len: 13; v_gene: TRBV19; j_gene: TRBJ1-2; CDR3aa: ASSMRSTANYGYT
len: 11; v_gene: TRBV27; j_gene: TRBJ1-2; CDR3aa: ASTPGRGYGYT
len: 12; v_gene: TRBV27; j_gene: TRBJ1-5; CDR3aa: ASSRTGGAQPQH
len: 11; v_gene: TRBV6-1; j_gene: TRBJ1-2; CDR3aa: ASSDRGQYGYT
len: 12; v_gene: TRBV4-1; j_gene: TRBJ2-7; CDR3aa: ASSQSSASYEQY
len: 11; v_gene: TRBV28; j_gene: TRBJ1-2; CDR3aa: ASSLEGNYGYT
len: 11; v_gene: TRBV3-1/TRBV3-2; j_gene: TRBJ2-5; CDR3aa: ASIRQAGETQY
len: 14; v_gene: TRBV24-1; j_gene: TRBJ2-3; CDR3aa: ATSEPPGFYTDTQY
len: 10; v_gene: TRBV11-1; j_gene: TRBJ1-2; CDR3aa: ASSLTADGYT
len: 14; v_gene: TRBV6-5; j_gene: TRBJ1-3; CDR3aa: ASSYSDAAGGNTIY
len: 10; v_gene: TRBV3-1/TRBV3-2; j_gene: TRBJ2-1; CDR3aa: ASSQKKREQF
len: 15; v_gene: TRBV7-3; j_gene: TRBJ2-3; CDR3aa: ASSISRSSGGADTQY
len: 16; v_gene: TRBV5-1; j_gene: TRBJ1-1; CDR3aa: ASSPVGFSGTSNTEAF
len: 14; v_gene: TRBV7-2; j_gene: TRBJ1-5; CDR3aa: ASSPGHDGSNQPQH
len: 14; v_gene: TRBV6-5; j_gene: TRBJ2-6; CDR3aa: ASSSRTESGANVLT
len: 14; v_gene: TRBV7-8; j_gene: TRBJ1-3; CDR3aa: ASSLALWTGGNTIY
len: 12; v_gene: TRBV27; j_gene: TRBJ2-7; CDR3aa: ASSLNTRSYEQY